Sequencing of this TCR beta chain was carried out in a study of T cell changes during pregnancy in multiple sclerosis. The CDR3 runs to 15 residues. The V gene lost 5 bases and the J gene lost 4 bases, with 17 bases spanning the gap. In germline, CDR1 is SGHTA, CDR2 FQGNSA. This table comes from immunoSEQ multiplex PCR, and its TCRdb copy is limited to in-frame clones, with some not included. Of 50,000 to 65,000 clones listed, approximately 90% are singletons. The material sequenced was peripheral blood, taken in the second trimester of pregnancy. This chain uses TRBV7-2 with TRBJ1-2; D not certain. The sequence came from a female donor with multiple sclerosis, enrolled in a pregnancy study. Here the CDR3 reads CASSTREGSSYGYTF. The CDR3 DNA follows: TGTGCCAGCAGCACCCGAGAGGGCAGTTCCTATGGCTACACCTTC.